The 3 T cell receptor beta chains reported below all come from one sample, sequenced in a study of identical twins. TCRdb re-derived calls from the 5' RACE reads in MiXCR, one entry per CDR3 protein. Of 430,000 or so distinct CDR3 sequences in the sample, 20% to 25% are singletons; the top ten hold 2.9%. The data also belong to a second study, concerning T cells expressing NK-cell markers.

Specimen: CD4+ T cells sorted from blood. All receptors come from a woman aged 18-35 years in good health.

The chain is built from TRBV9 and TRBJ1-6, with D hard to call. Trimming removed 1 base from V and 7 bases from J, with 12 bases in between. The CDR3 spans 15 residues. Germline-derived CDR1 and CDR2 are SGDLS and YYNGEE. CDR3 protein: CASSVQGSGNSPLHF. The CDR3 nucleotides read TGTGCCAGCAGCGTACAAGGGAGCGGGAATTCACCCCTCCACTTT.

This chain joins TRBV5-1 and TRBJ2-1, with TRBD1 as a possible D gene (6 bases). This CDR3 has 12 residues. Trimming took 0 bases from V and 11 from J, leaving 9 bases between them. Germline V gene lookup returns CDR1 SGHRS and CDR2 YFSETQ. CDR3 amino acids: CASSLGGPQQFF. In nucleotides, the CDR3 is TGCGCCAGCAGCTTGGGGGGGCCTCAGCAGTTCTTC.

This chain uses TRBV7-3 with TRBJ2-1, with 7 bases fitting TRBD2. V shed 1 base, J shed 9 bases, and the junction held 6 bases outside the gene matches. The CDR3 extends over 14 amino acids. The germline gives CDR1 SGHTA, CDR2 FQGTGA. CDR3 nucleotides: TGTGCCAGCAGCTTAATGGGCGGCGGGGGTGAGCAGTTCTTC. It yields the protein CASSLMGGGGEQFF.